Each of the 15 T cell receptor beta chains below was sequenced from the same sample in a study of read filtering for tumor transcriptome and immune sequencing. This library used approximately 0.4 ug RNA and molecular barcoded adaptors spanning alpha/delta and beta/gamma chains. Using its own MiXCR run on the reads, TCRdb lists one record per CDR3 protein. The sample includes roughly 27,000 distinct CDR3 sequences, over 13% of them seen just once. Sequencing input: a population of CD138-negative cells sorted from bone marrow. The receptors derive from a donor aged 40 or over with multiple myeloma.

The table lists this clonotype with many counts. V usage is TRBV27 and J usage is TRBJ1-5, with D possibly being TRBD1 (5 bases). V dropped 3 bases and J dropped 5 bases, with 11 bases sitting between them. The CDR3 is 14 amino acids. Looked up from germline, CDR1 is MNHEY and CDR2 is SMNVEV (reference sequence). The CDR3 loop is CASSFGGADQPQHF. The CDR3, as DNA: TGTGCCAGCAGTTTTGGGGGAGCGGATCAGCCCCAGCATTTT.

A remark on this clonotype: This likely stems from a read error, as it lies one base from a far larger clone. The chain links TRBV7-4 to TRBJ2-1, with 7 positions matching TRBD2. The V segment lost 2 bases and the J segment 3 bases; nucleotides outside the gene matches: 4. Germline CDR1 and CDR2: SGHVT and SQSDAQ. The CDR3 length is 15 residues. For the CDR3, the DNA is TGTGCCAGCAGCTTAAAATCTAGCGGCTACAATGAGCAGTTCTTC. Amino acids: CASSLKSSGYNEQFF.

Many counts were recorded for this clonotype. The rearrangement links TRBV6-2 or TRBV6-3 to TRBJ1-4; no reliable D call. Trimming pared 2 bases from V and 2 bases from J, leaving 9 bases between. The CDR3 is made up of 15 amino acids. Germline CDR1 and CDR2: MNHEY and SVGEGT. CDR3 residues: CASSYIESTNEKLFF. As DNA, the CDR3 is TGTGCCAGCAGTTACATCGAGTCGACTAATGAAAAACTGTTTTTT.

In regard to this clonotype: A much larger clonotype is one base distant, so this may be a read error. Since the CDR3 does not end with the conserved phenylalanine or tryptophan, this likely comes from a read error. Written as DNA, the CDR3 is TGCAGCGTTGGCGGACAGGGGATCTACAATGAGCAGTTCTCC. Protein sequence: CSVGGQGIYNEQFS. The V call is TRBV29-1, the J call TRBJ2-1, with 9 bases aligning to TRBD1. Germline-derived CDR1 and CDR2 are SQVTM and ANQGSEA. The CDR3 covers 14 residues. Trimming removed 4 bases from V and 3 bases from J; junction bases left unmatched: 4.

This clonotype was observed many times. This chain joins TRBV24-1 and TRBJ2-7; 16 bases line up with TRBD2. The CDR3 length is 19 residues. Germline lookup yields CDR1 KGHDR and CDR2 SFDVKD. The V and J ends lost 2 bases and 5 bases, in that order; junction bases with no gene match: 11. In nucleotides, the CDR3 is TGTGCCACCAGTGATTCAGCACTCGGGACTAGCGGGAGGGCCGACGAGCAGTACTTC. It translates to CATSDSALGTSGRADEQYF.

Comments on this clonotype: The junction departs from germline at one end; a sequencing error may be responsible. The J gene is TRBJ2-6, the V gene TRBV2; maybe TRBD1 (5 bases). Germline values: CDR1 SNHLY, CDR2 FYNNEI. This CDR3 is built from 14 residues. The CDR3: CTSSVSSGADVLTF. The CDR3 bases are TGTACCAGCAGTGTGTCCTCTGGGGCCGACGTCCTGACTTTC.

This clonotype was observed at least ten times. The rearrangement links TRBV23-1 to TRBJ2-7; 8 bases are shared with TRBD1. TRBV23-1 is filed as an ORF, its function uncertain. The junction had 11 bases not matched to a gene; V was cut back by 4 bases and J by 6 bases. CDR3 length equals 15 residues. The CDR3 sequence: CASSLRRQGSGEQYF. DNA for the CDR3: TGCGCCAGCAGTCTTCGAAGACAGGGGTCGGGCGAGCAGTACTTC.

This clonotype was detected ten times or more. J is TRBJ2-5 and V is TRBV5-1; 8 bases match TRBD1. The CDR3 totals 14 residues. V shed 0 bases, J shed 2 bases, and the junction held 0 bases outside the gene matches. Germline loops: CDR1 SGHRS, CDR2 YFSETQ. This chain's CDR3 is CASSLGTGQETQYF. The DNA for the CDR3 is TGCGCCAGCAGCTTGGGGACAGGGCAAGAGACCCAGTACTTC.

This clonotype was seen repeatedly, ten times or more. J is TRBJ1-1 and V is TRBV5-1, with a weak D call TRBD1 (5 bases). Trimming removed 2 bases at V and 2 bases at J, with 16 bases between. Per germline, CDR1 SGHRS and CDR2 YFSETQ. This CDR3 has 16 residues. Here the CDR3 reads CASSLFQGGVNTEAFF. In DNA, the CDR3 is TGCGCCAGCAGCTTATTCCAGGGAGGGGTAAACACTGAAGCTTTCTTT.

In this sample, this clonotype turned up once. Just one base apart from a much larger clone, this may be a read error. This chain links TRBV12-3 or TRBV12-4 with TRBJ1-2; no definite D call. This CDR3 contains 13 residues. Written as DNA, the CDR3 is TGTGTCAGCAGTTCCTACAAAACAGATGGCTACACCTTC. Translated, it gives CVSSSYKTDGYTF.

This chain joins TRBV27 and TRBJ2-7; D unresolved. The germline V gene has CDR1 MNHEY and CDR2 SMNVEV (reference sequence). This CDR3 contains 15 residues. Trimming stripped 0 bases from V and 0 bases from J, with 9 bases between. CDR3 sequence (DNA): TGTGCCAGCAGTTTATCCCACCGTGGCTCCTACGAGCAGTACTTC. This translates into CASSLSHRGSYEQYF.

This clonotype was found many times. V usage is TRBV20-1 and J usage is TRBJ2-7; D is unresolved. V was shortened by 1 base and J by 1 base, with 8 bases between the two germline ends. Germline lookup yields CDR1 DFQATT and CDR2 SNEGSKA (reference sequence). The length of the CDR3 is 13 residues. This chain's CDR3 is CSARGLESYEQYF. CDR3 DNA sequence: TGCAGTGCTAGAGGGCTTGAGTCCTACGAGCAGTACTTC.

This clonotype has just a few counts. V and J are TRBV25-1 and TRBJ2-7; the D is unclear. V dropped 5 bases and J dropped 0 bases, with 8 bases sitting between them. CDR1 is MGHDK and CDR2 is SYGVNS in the germline V gene. This CDR3 is 13 amino acids long. The CDR3 region is CASSRTNSYEQYF. CDR3 bases: TGTGCCAGCAGTCGGACGAACTCCTACGAGCAGTACTTC.

This clonotype occurred many times. The chain combines TRBV29-1 with TRBJ2-7, with D perhaps TRBD2 (5 bases). V dropped 4 bases and J dropped 5 bases, with 18 bases sitting between them. The CDR3 contains 14 residues. Germline CDR1 and CDR2: SQVTM and ANQGSEA. CDR3 DNA sequence: TGCAGCGTTGTGTTAAGCGGTAAGAGAGACGAGCAGTACTTC. Translating gives CSVVLSGKRDEQYF.

As for this clonotype: Since a much larger clone is just one base distant, this may be a read error. The V call is TRBV7-8, the J call TRBJ2-5, with D hard to call. This CDR3 region has 14 residues. Per the germline V gene, CDR1 is SGHVS and CDR2 is FQNEAQ. CDR3 DNA sequence: TGTGCCAGCAGTCGGACCCGGTACCAAGAGACCCGGTACTTC. Translation gives CASSRTRYQETRYF.